These 30 T cell receptor beta chains share one sample of origin, sequenced in a study of blood T cells in healthy people across ages. Using a J-beta primer mix together with a sample-barcoded 5' primer, a second PCR was run for roughly 6 to 12 cycles. MiXCR, run by TCRdb on the 5' RACE reads, gives a single entry per CDR3 protein. This sample has roughly 700,000 distinct CDR3 sequences, with 45% to 50% found just once. Sample: blood. The receptor set was obtained from a woman aged 55-70 years in good health.

This clonotype was detected only a few times. This rearrangement joins TRBV29-1 to TRBJ2-7; D assignment may be TRBD1 or TRBD2 (5 bases each). The CDR3 is 14 amino acids. V lost 0 bases to trimming and J lost 2 bases, with 11 bases between them. Looked up from germline, CDR1 is SQVTM and CDR2 is ANQGSEA. CDR3 loop: CSVEDPGPTYEQYF. The CDR3 nucleotides read TGCAGCGTTGAAGATCCGGGGCCGACCTACGAGCAGTACTTC.

The rearrangement links TRBV28 to TRBJ1-6; perhaps TRBD1 as D (6 bases). The germline CDR1 and CDR2 sequences are MDHEN and SYDVKM. The V end lost 3 bases, the J end lost 5 bases, and 14 bases lay between the germline ends. This CDR3 comprises 16 residues. DNA for the CDR3: TGTGCCAGCAGTTTCAGGGGTCTACTCCATAATTCACCCCTCCACTTT. This sequence encodes CASSFRGLLHNSPLHF.

The V call is TRBV29-1, the J call TRBJ2-1; D call uncertain. V shed 2 bases and J shed 4 bases, with 12 bases lying between them. The germline V gene has CDR1 SQVTM and CDR2 ANQGSEA. The CDR3 has 14 amino acids. CDR3 in DNA: TGCAGCGTTGAAAAGGACGACGGATACAATGAGCAGTTCTTC. As protein: CSVEKDDGYNEQFF.

This clonotype came up a few times. The chain couples TRBV3-1 to TRBJ2-7; 9 bases fit TRBD2. CDR3 length equals 15 residues. The trim removed 1 base at V and 3 bases at J, leaving 4 bases unmatched. Germline CDR1 is LGHDT and CDR2 is YNNKEL (reference sequence). CDR3 DNA: TGTGCCAGCAGCCAAGGCCGACTAGCGGTCTACGAGCAGTACTTC. As protein: CASSQGRLAVYEQYF.

The gene calls are TRBV6-2 or TRBV6-3 and TRBJ2-7, with D perhaps matching TRBD1 or TRBD2 (5 bases each). This CDR3 contains 13 residues. V dropped 4 bases and J dropped 2 bases, with 9 bases sitting between them. Germline V CDR1 and CDR2: MNHEY, SVGEGT. The DNA of the CDR3 is TGTGCCAGCAGTTCCCCGGGACCCTACGAGCAGTACTTC. It yields the protein CASSSPGPYEQYF.

This clonotype was detected only once. The chain uses TRBV12-3 or TRBV12-4 and TRBJ2-7, with D tentatively TRBD1 (5 bases). The CDR3 is 16 residues long. V dropped 1 base and J dropped 6 bases, with 19 bases sitting between them. The CDR3 spells CASSLGLARTQSEQYF. CDR3 nucleotide sequence: TGTGCCAGCAGTTTAGGCCTTGCCAGGACACAGAGCGAGCAGTACTTC.

The rearrangement uses TRBV6-2 or TRBV6-3 and TRBJ2-1; TRBD2 aligns across 10 bases. This CDR3 has 14 amino acids. The junction had 6 bases not matched to a gene; V was cut back by 3 bases and J by 10 bases. Germline V lookup: CDR1 MNHEY, CDR2 SVGEGT. The CDR3 DNA is TGTGCCAGCAGTTATTCAGCGGGAGGGTTAGAGCAGTTCTTC. It yields the protein CASSYSAGGLEQFF.

The table lists this clonotype with a few counts. V is TRBV28 and J is TRBJ1-1, with D maybe TRBD1 (5 bases). CDR3 length: 13 residues. Germline V gene lookup returns CDR1 MDHEN and CDR2 SYDVKM. V lost 2 bases and J 11 bases, leaving 15 bases between the germline ends. The CDR3 DNA is TGTGCCAGCAGTTTAGGCGGGGGTCTACAGGCTTTCTTT. Translation gives CASSLGGGLQAFF.

This rearrangement joins TRBV7-9 to TRBJ1-2; the match to TRBD1 covers 8 bases. The V and J ends lost 1 base and 5 bases, in that order; junction bases with no gene match: 3. Germline CDR1 reads SEHNR; CDR2 reads FQNEAQ (reference sequence). The CDR3 is made up of 14 amino acids. The CDR3 loop reads CASSLDRGRYGYTF. The CDR3 DNA follows: TGTGCCAGCAGCTTAGACAGGGGGAGGTATGGCTACACCTTC.

The V and J genes are TRBV12-3 or TRBV12-4 and TRBJ1-2; no firm D call. CDR3 length equals 13 residues. V was clipped by 6 bases and J by 2 bases, with 10 bases between them. The chain's CDR3 is CASSGPDNYGYTF. The CDR3 DNA is TGTGCCAGCAGCGGACCGGACAACTATGGCTACACCTTC.

The chain recombines TRBV5-1 with TRBJ2-7, with 10 nucleotides matching TRBD2. The CDR3 is 15 residues long. V lost 4 bases to trimming and J lost 2 bases; unmatched junction nucleotides: 6. Germline CDR1 is SGHRS and CDR2 is YFSETQ. The DNA of the CDR3 is TGCGCCAGCAGCCCCATAGCGGGGGGAACCTACGAGCAGTACTTC. Protein sequence: CASSPIAGGTYEQYF.

In this sample, this clonotype turned up once. The rearrangement joins TRBV7-9 to TRBJ1-1; no clear D gene. Germline assignment: CDR1 SEHNR and CDR2 FQNEAQ (reference sequence). V was clipped by 5 bases and J by 5 bases, with 15 bases between them. The CDR3 loop spans 14 amino acids. In DNA, the CDR3 is TGTGCCAGCAGCCTGCGGGCGTTAATAACTGAAGCTTTCTTT. Amino acid sequence: CASSLRALITEAFF.

This clonotype was seen a handful of times. The chain joins TRBV6-2 or TRBV6-3 to TRBJ2-7, with D maybe TRBD2 (6 bases). Trimming shortened V by 8 bases and J by 3 bases, and 11 bases separated the two germline ends. Germline lookup yields CDR1 MNHEY and CDR2 SVGEGT. The CDR3 consists of 12 residues. The CDR3 DNA reads as TGTGCCAGCGAGACGGGGGACTACGAGCAGTACTTC. Its translation is CASETGDYEQYF.

This chain links TRBV27 with TRBJ2-1; either TRBD1 or TRBD2 may fit D (5 bases each). The CDR3 consists of 15 residues. V lost 3 bases, J lost 8 bases, and 17 bases lay in between. The V gene's germline CDR1 is MNHEY and CDR2 SMNVEV (reference sequence). The CDR3 DNA reads TGTGCCAGCAGTTTGACCGGGACCGCTAGAGATGAGCAGTTCTTC. Its protein is CASSLTGTARDEQFF.

This chain uses TRBV11-2 with TRBJ2-5, with D unresolved. This CDR3 region has 13 residues. Per germline, CDR1 SGHAT and CDR2 FQNNGV. Trimming cost V 0 bases and J 10 bases, with 12 bases left between them. CDR3 sequence reads: CASSLEGPTHQYF. The DNA of the CDR3 is TGTGCCAGCAGCTTAGAAGGTCCGACACACCAGTACTTC.

The chain employs TRBV28 and TRBJ2-3, with unresolved D. Per germline, CDR1 MDHEN and CDR2 SYDVKM. The V gene lost 3 bases and the J gene lost 4 bases, with 11 bases spanning the gap. The CDR3 has 14 residues. The CDR3: CASSFPGRADTQYF. For the CDR3, the DNA is TGTGCCAGCAGTTTCCCGGGCCGCGCAGATACGCAGTATTTT.

This clonotype has more than one count but fewer than ten. The chain carries TRBV10-3 and TRBJ1-2, with a weak D call TRBD1 (5 bases). The V end was cut by 10 bases, the J end by 3 bases, with 15 bases between. This CDR3 is 13 amino acids long. Germline V lookup: CDR1 ENHRY, CDR2 SYGVKD. CDR3 protein: CASRTPLHYGYTF. For the CDR3, the DNA is TGTGCCAGCCGGACACCGCTCCACTATGGCTACACCTTC.

Comments on this clonotype: One junction end does not reproduce the germline sequence, and a read error may be involved. This chain links TRBV4-3 with TRBJ2-3; TRBD2 aligns across 13 bases. This CDR3 has 18 residues. CDR1 and CDR2 from the germline V gene are LGHNA and YSLEER. CDR3 in DNA: TGCACCAGCAGCCAAGGGACTAGCGGGACCCTTAGCACAGATACGCAGTATTTT. Translating it yields CTSSQGTSGTLSTDTQYF.

This clonotype was seen only a few times. A read error is possible here, since a much larger clone lies one base away. The V call is TRBV7-8, the J call TRBJ1-2, with D uncertain. This CDR3 is 13 amino acids long. Germline CDR1 SGHVS, CDR2 FQNEAQ. CDR3 in DNA: TGTGCCGGCAGCCCCGACCGTTTCGAGGGCTACACCTTC. Protein product: CAGSPDRFEGYTF.

With regard to this clonotype: One end of the junction fails to match germline, which may point to a read error. The V gene is TRBV7-2, the J gene TRBJ1-2, with D possibly TRBD1 on 6 matching bases. CDR3 length: 15 amino acids. Germline V lookup: CDR1 SGHTA, CDR2 FQGNSA. CDR3 bases: TGTGCCAGCAGCCTAGCGGGGGCTTCTAACTATGGCTACACCTTC. It yields the protein CASSLAGASNYGYTF.

CDR3 coding DNA: TGTGCCACCAGCCGATCGGGAGGTGGGGCCAACGTCCTGACTTTC. Its protein product is CATSRSGGGANVLTF. The chain couples TRBV15 to TRBJ2-6; 7 nucleotides match TRBD2. The length of the CDR3 is 15 residues. Germline trimming cut 5 bases from V and 3 bases from J; bases unmatched to any gene: 4. CDR1 LNHNV and CDR2 YYDKDF come from the germline V gene (reference sequence). Filled out from reference TRBV15 and TRBJ2-6, the complete variable domain reads DAMVIQNPRYQVTQFGKPVTLSCSQTLNHNVMYWYQQKSSQAPKLLFHYYDKDFNNEADTPDNFQSRRPNTSFCFLDIRSPGLGDTAMYLCATSRSGGGANVLTFGAGSRLTVL.

The CDR3 DNA follows: TGTGCCAGCAGTTCCAGGCTATCAAATGAAAAACTGTTTTTT. Protein: CASSSRLSNEKLFF. The chain employs TRBV27 and TRBJ1-4; D is uncertain. The germline V gene has CDR1 MNHEY and CDR2 SMNVEV (reference sequence). CDR3 length: 14 residues. V lost 4 bases and J 5 bases, leaving 11 bases between the germline ends.

This chain links TRBV20-1 with TRBJ2-7, with D unclear. CDR1 and CDR2 (germline): DFQATT, SNEGSKA (reference sequence). CDR3 length: 10 amino acids. CDR3 residues: CLPSQDEQYF. As DNA, the CDR3 is TGCCTCCCAAGCCAGGACGAGCAGTACTTC.

This chain connects TRBV2 to TRBJ2-2; no definite D call. CDR3 length: 12 residues. V was trimmed by 6 bases and J by 1 base, leaving 3 bases between them. Germline CDR1 reads SNHLY; CDR2 reads FYNNEI. CDR3 bases: TGTGCCAGCAGGAAGAACACCGGGGAGCTGTTTTTT. This sequence encodes CASRKNTGELFF.

V gene TRBV4-2 combines with J gene TRBJ1-2, with D maybe TRBD1 (5 bases). Germline V CDR1 and CDR2: LGHNA, YNFKEQ. This CDR3 contains 14 residues. The ends were cut back, 1 base at V and 5 bases at J, with 11 bases in the middle. The CDR3 nucleotides read TGTGCCAGCAGCCAAGTTTTAGGGGAATATGGCTACACCTTC. Translation: CASSQVLGEYGYTF.

The CDR3, as DNA: TGCGCCAGCAGCTTGGAAGGGCTCAATCAGCCCCAGCATTTT. It specifies CASSLEGLNQPQHF. V and J are TRBV5-1 and TRBJ1-5; D remains ambiguous. Germline V lookup: CDR1 SGHRS, CDR2 YFSETQ. The CDR3 sequence is 14 residues long. V dropped 0 bases and J dropped 3 bases, with 7 bases sitting between them.

V and J are TRBV7-9 and TRBJ2-3; maybe TRBD2 (6 bases). The CDR3 contains 18 residues. CDR1 is SEHNR, CDR2 FQNEAQ, per germline (reference sequence). V was trimmed by 6 bases and J by 5 bases, leaving 27 bases between them. The CDR3 reads CASRMGGPKIQNRDTQYF. The CDR3 DNA follows: TGTGCCAGCAGGATGGGGGGACCAAAGATCCAAAATCGAGATACGCAGTATTTT.

In this sample, this clonotype turned up a few times. CDR3 sequence (DNA): TGTGCCAGCAGCCAAGAAATGGCCGTGATCACTGAAGCTTTCTTT. Translation: CASSQEMAVITEAFF. V usage is TRBV4-2 and J usage is TRBJ1-1; D is undetermined. The germline CDR1 and CDR2 sequences are LGHNA and YNFKEQ. This CDR3 spans 15 amino acids. Trimming shortened V by 0 bases and J by 4 bases, and 12 bases separated the two germline ends.

This clonotype was seen a few times. This chain links TRBV6-5 with TRBJ2-7; TRBD1 agrees at 7 bases. With V trimmed by 8 bases and J by 2 bases, 12 bases remained unmatched. In germline, CDR1 is MNHEY, CDR2 SVGAGI. This CDR3 comprises 15 residues. The CDR3 region has the DNA TGTGCCAGCTCCCCGGGGACAGCTCAAACCTACGAGCAGTACTTC. It translates to CASSPGTAQTYEQYF.

Only a few counts were recorded for this clonotype. This chain links TRBV7-9 with TRBJ2-7; 7 bases match TRBD1. Looked up from germline, CDR1 is SEHNR and CDR2 is FQNEAQ (reference sequence). J lost 3 bases, V lost 3 bases, and 8 bases had no gene match. The CDR3 spans 15 residues. CDR3 sequence: CASSFTGARDYEQYF. CDR3 nucleotides: TGTGCCAGCAGCTTCACAGGGGCAAGAGACTACGAGCAGTACTTC.